The 5 T cell receptor beta chains listed next were all sequenced from one sample in a study of CD8+CD57+ T cells in acquired aplastic anemia. The TCR beta profiling, which covered VDJ combination and CDR3 sequence, was carried out using genomic DNA as the template. One entry per CDR3 protein, called by TCRdb with MiXCR from the reads. Here the sample spans roughly 250,000 distinct CDR3 sequences, less than 85% being singletons. Flow cytometry had shown expanded CD8+CD57+ cells in the patients chosen for sequencing. The sample comprised sorted CD4+, CD8+, or CD8+CD57+ T cells (not recorded which) from PBMCs. Receptors were obtained from a human donor with aplastic anemia.

In its sample, this clonotype was seen once. This chain joins TRBV5-1 and TRBJ2-3; 10 bases are a match to TRBD1. Germline assignment: CDR1 SGHRS and CDR2 YFSETQ. The CDR3 has 14 amino acids. The V and J ends lost 4 bases and 6 bases, in that order; junction bases with no gene match: 5. The CDR3 sequence: CASSTGTGDDTQYF. The CDR3 bases are TGCGCCAGCAGCACCGGGACAGGGGACGATACGCAGTATTTT.

V is TRBV24-1 and J is TRBJ2-7; 8 nucleotides line up with TRBD1. The germline CDR1 and CDR2 sequences are KGHDR and SFDVKD. The CDR3 contains 15 residues. V lost 5 bases to trimming and J lost 2 bases; unmatched junction nucleotides: 7. The CDR3 here is CATSVGGTGTYEQYV. As DNA, the CDR3 is TGTGCCACCAGTGTTGGCGGGACAGGAACCTACGAGCAGTACGTC.

Turning to this clonotype: The germline gene is not matched at one end of the junction; a read error may be the cause. This chain connects TRBV15 to TRBJ1-5; perhaps TRBD1 as D (5 bases). The germline V gene has CDR1 LNHNV and CDR2 YYDKDF (reference sequence). The CDR3 length is 14 residues. The CDR3 here is CASSGASSNETQHF. DNA for the CDR3: TGTGCCAGCAGCGGGGCCTCTAGCAATGAGACCCAGCATTTC. Full variable domain (rest looked up from reference TRBV15 and TRBJ1-5): DAMVIQNPRYQVTQFGKPVTLSCSQTLNHNVMYWYQQKSSQAPKLLFHYYDKDFNNEADTPDNFQSRRPNTSFCFLDIRSPGLGDTAMYLCASSGASSNETQHFGDGTRLSIL.

V usage is TRBV11-3 and J usage is TRBJ1-1; TRBD1 agrees at 10 bases. Trimming removed 6 bases from V and 1 base from J; junction bases left unmatched: 5. This CDR3 contains 15 residues. Per germline, CDR1 SGHNT and CDR2 YENEEA. CDR3 residues: CASRSDRGRNTEAFF. CDR3 DNA: TGTGCCAGCAGAAGTGACAGGGGGCGGAACACTGAAGCTTTCTTT.

The chain employs TRBV5-6 and TRBJ2-5; the match to TRBD2 covers 8 bases. Per the germline V gene, CDR1 is SGHDT and CDR2 is YYEEEE. Trimming at V came to 0 bases and at J to 2 bases, leaving 3 bases not matched to a gene. This CDR3 contains 15 residues. Here the CDR3 reads CASSLERESQETQYF. The CDR3 bases are TGTGCCAGCAGCTTGGAGCGGGAGTCTCAAGAGACCCAGTACTTC.